This TCR beta chain stems from a study of OX40 agonist ivuxolimab in advanced cancers. Deletions cut 2 bases from V and 5 bases from J, with 3 bases between. The CDR3 has 11 residues. CDR1 is SNHLY, CDR2 FYNNEI, per germline. Profiled with immunoSEQ multiplex PCR; TCRdb holds only in-frame clones, not every one. The sample holds approximately 79,000 clones; about 86% are singletons and the top ten take about 1%. This receptor was taken from an adult with an advanced solid tumor such as melanoma, head and neck, liver or kidney cancer. The input for sequencing was CD4+ or CD8+ T cells sorted from blood, taken in a trial of the OX40 agonist ivuxolimab. The chain uses TRBV2 and TRBJ2-5; D is uncertain. CDR3 in DNA: TGTGCCAGCAGTGAACATGAGACCCAGTACTTC. Its translation: CASSEHETQYF. The full variable domain, rest sourced from reference TRBV2 and TRBJ2-5, is EPEVTQTPSHQVTQMGQEVILRCVPISNHLYFYWYRQILGQKVEFLVSFYNNEISEKSEIFDDQFSVERPDGSNFTLKIRSTKLEDSAMYFCASSEHETQYFGPGTRLLVL.